In this sample, the clone carrying this T cell receptor beta chain turned up many times. Its antigen is unidentified. In TCRdb, the PCR reads were re-called with MiXCR into one record per CDR3 protein. The data contain tens of thousands of distinct CDR3 sequences, roughly a third of them singletons. The sample comes from a study of molecular identifiers for immune sequencing clone quantification. General study findings and limits: Barcode sharing among identical TCR molecules could make large clones appear smaller.

Per the germline V gene, CDR1 is SNHLY and CDR2 is FYNNEI. The CDR3 is 15 residues long. With 6 bases removed from V and 0 bases from J, the gap between germline ends came to 12 bases. The chain has TRBV2 and TRBJ1-5; D may be TRBD1 (6 bases). The TCR originated in a human donor in good health. Some libraries in this study had Jurkat cell RNA spiked in. Sequencing input: naive CD8+ T cells from blood, with Jurkat cell RNA spiked in. Subset reported: FACS-sorted CD8+CD4-CCR7+CD45RA+ naive T cells. CDR3 bases: TGTGCCAGCAGCGAGGACAGTTATAGCAATCAGCCCCAGCATTTT. It codes for CASSEDSYSNQPQHF.